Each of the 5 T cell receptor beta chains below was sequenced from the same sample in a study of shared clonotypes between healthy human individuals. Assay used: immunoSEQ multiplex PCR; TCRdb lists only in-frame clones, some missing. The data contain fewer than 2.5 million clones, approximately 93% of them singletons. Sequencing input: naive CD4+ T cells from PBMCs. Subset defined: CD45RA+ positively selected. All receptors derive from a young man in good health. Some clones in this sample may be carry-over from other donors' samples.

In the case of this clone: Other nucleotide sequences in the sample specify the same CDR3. CDR3 sequence reads: CASSVGQGGEKLFF. The CDR3 region has the DNA TGCGCCAGCAGCGTGGGACAGGGTGGTGAAAAACTGTTTTTT. The chain links TRBV5-1 to TRBJ1-4, with 9 nucleotides matching TRBD1. From germline, CDR1 is SGHRS and CDR2 YFSETQ. The length of the CDR3 is 14 residues. V gave up 4 bases and J gave up 7 bases; unmatched junction bases: 5.

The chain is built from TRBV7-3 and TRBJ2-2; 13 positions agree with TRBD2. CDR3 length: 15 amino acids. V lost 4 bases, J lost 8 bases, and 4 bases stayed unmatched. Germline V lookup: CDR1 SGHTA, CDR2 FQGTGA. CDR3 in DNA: TGTGCCAGCAGCTGGGGGACTAGCGGGAAAGGGGAGCTGTTTTTT. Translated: CASSWGTSGKGELFF.

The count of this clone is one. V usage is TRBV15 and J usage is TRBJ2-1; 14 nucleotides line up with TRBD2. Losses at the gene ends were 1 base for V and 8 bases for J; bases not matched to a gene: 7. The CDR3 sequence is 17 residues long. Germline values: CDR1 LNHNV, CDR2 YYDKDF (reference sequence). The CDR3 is CATSRGLAGGPIDEQFF. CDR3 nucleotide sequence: TGTGCCACCAGCAGAGGACTAGCGGGAGGGCCTATCGATGAGCAGTTCTTC.

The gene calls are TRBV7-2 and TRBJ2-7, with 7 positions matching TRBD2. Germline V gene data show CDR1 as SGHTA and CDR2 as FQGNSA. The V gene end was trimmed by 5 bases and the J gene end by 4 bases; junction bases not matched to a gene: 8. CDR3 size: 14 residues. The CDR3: CASSLRIAGYEQYF. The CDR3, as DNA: TGTGCCAGCAGCCTCCGGATAGCGGGTTACGAGCAGTACTTC.

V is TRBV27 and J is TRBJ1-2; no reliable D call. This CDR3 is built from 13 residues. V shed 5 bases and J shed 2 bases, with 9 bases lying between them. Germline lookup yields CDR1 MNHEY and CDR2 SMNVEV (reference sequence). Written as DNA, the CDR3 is TGTGCCAGCAGTCAACAGAGAAACTATGGCTACACCTTC. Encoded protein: CASSQQRNYGYTF.